This T cell receptor (beta chain) appears in the sequencing data of a study of blood T cells in healthy people across ages. General study results and limits: Naive T cell percentage by flow cytometry tracked strongly with beta diversity.

Details on this clonotype: The antigen is unknown.

This CDR3 has 18 amino acids. The germline V gene encodes CDR1 MNHEY and CDR2 SMNVEV (reference sequence). Trimming took 0 bases from V and 3 from J, leaving 19 bases between them. It was with a sample-barcoded 5' primer and a J-beta primer mix that a second PCR of roughly 7 to 12 cycles was run. No fewer than 2.5 million CDR3-containing paired-end reads came from each sample. Each CDR3 protein gets one entry after TCRdb re-called the 5' RACE reads with MiXCR. The table lists about 1.1 million distinct CDR3 sequences, roughly two fifths of them singletons. The sample comprised blood. The chain is built from TRBV27 and TRBJ2-3, with a weak D call TRBD2 (5 bases). The receptor comes from a young man in good health. The CDR3 coding sequence is TGTGCCAGCAGTTTATCGATTTTGAGGGTACAGAGGACAGATACGCAGTATTTT. It yields the protein CASSLSILRVQRTDTQYF.